Presented here are 19 T cell receptor beta chains from one specimen sequenced in a study of T cells after yellow fever vaccination. TCRdb called the 5' RACE reads again in MiXCR, with one record for every CDR3 protein. The sample consists of some 550,000 distinct CDR3 sequences, 15% to 20% of them appearing once. This specimen consisted of PBMCs, obtained 15 days after the yellow fever booster vaccination. All receptors derive from a man aged 25-40 years who received the YFV17D yellow fever vaccine.

This clonotype was recorded many times. The chain recombines TRBV7-3 with TRBJ2-2; 10 bases match TRBD2. The CDR3 is 18 residues long. Germline V gene lookup returns CDR1 SGHTA and CDR2 FQGTGA. V lost 2 bases, J lost 1 base, and 7 bases stayed unmatched. In DNA, the CDR3 is TGTGCCAGCAGCTTACGTCCTAGCGGGAGTTGGAACACCGGGGAGCTGTTTTTT. Residues: CASSLRPSGSWNTGELFF.

The rearrangement joins TRBV7-2 to TRBJ2-1; 11 nucleotides line up with TRBD2. The germline V gene has CDR1 SGHTA and CDR2 FQGNSA. This CDR3 is built from 16 residues. J was trimmed by 3 bases and V by 5 bases; bases with no gene match: 6. The CDR3 loop reads CASSLFGTSGYNEQFF. The CDR3 coding sequence is TGTGCCAGCAGCCTCTTCGGGACTAGCGGCTACAATGAGCAGTTCTTC.

Many counts were recorded for this clonotype. V and J are TRBV12-3 or TRBV12-4 and TRBJ2-1; TRBD1 aligns across 7 bases. With V trimmed by 2 bases and J by 6 bases, 1 base remained unmatched. The CDR3 extends over 13 amino acids. The CDR3 is CASSLSGGNEQFF. In DNA form, the CDR3 reads TGTGCCAGCAGTTTATCAGGGGGCAATGAGCAGTTCTTC.

The J gene is TRBJ1-2, the V gene TRBV6-2 or TRBV6-3; D ambiguous. CDR3 length: 11 amino acids. The germline V and J ends were trimmed by 2 bases and 8 bases, with 6 bases remaining between them. Germline V CDR1 and CDR2: MNHEY, SVGEGT. CDR3 protein: CASSYIGGYTF. The CDR3 DNA reads as TGTGCCAGCAGTTACATTGGAGGCTACACCTTC.

V is TRBV12-3 or TRBV12-4 and J is TRBJ2-7; the D call may be TRBD1 or TRBD2 (6 bases each). The length of the CDR3 is 16 residues. V was clipped by 6 bases and J by 1 base, with 19 bases between them. The CDR3 DNA reads TGTGCCAGCAGCCGGGGGACCCCCGGGACATCCTACGAGCAGTACTTC. Its protein is CASSRGTPGTSYEQYF.

V is TRBV20-1 and J is TRBJ1-5; D might be TRBD1 (5 bases). V lost 2 bases to trimming and J lost 7 bases, with 21 bases between them. Germline loops: CDR1 DFQATT, CDR2 SNEGSKA (reference sequence). This CDR3 region has 16 residues. The CDR3 DNA follows: TGCAGTGCTAGAATGGTAGGCCAGGGTGGCTGGCAGCCCCAGCATTTT. Residues: CSARMVGQGGWQPQHF.

The chain is built from TRBV7-2 and TRBJ2-7; TRBD2 matches 10 bases. V lost 0 bases and J lost 3; bases outside the gene matches: 5. CDR3 length: 16 amino acids. Germline assignment: CDR1 SGHTA and CDR2 FQGNSA. CDR3 residues: CASSLARTSGYYEQYF. The CDR3 DNA sequence: TGTGCCAGCAGCTTAGCCCGGACTAGCGGCTACTACGAGCAGTACTTC. Full variable domain (remainder filled in from reference TRBV7-2 and TRBJ2-7): GAGVSQSPSNKVTEKGKDVELRCDPISGHTALYWYRQSLGQGLEFLIYFQGNSAPDKSGLPSDRFSAERTGGSVSTLTIQRTQQEDSAVYLCASSLARTSGYYEQYFGPGTRLTVT.

The chain combines TRBV25-1 with TRBJ2-6; D is perhaps TRBD2 (5 bases). V dropped 7 bases and J dropped 2 bases, with 12 bases sitting between them. This CDR3 contains 15 residues. Per the germline V gene, CDR1 is MGHDK and CDR2 is SYGVNS. CDR3 nucleotide sequence: TGTGCCAGCACTGGGAGCATTGCTGGGGCCAACGTCCTGACTTTC. Translating it yields CASTGSIAGANVLTF.

The chain joins TRBV7-2 to TRBJ2-7; 9 bases are shared with TRBD1. Germline lookup yields CDR1 SGHTA and CDR2 FQGNSA. The CDR3 runs 15 residues. Losses at the gene ends were 6 bases for V and 1 base for J; bases not matched to a gene: 7. CDR3 sequence (DNA): TGTGCCAGCAGTAAACCGGGACAGGGATCCTACGAGCAGTACTTC. Its translation is CASSKPGQGSYEQYF.

The V call is TRBV5-1, the J call TRBJ2-1; 9 nucleotides align to TRBD2. The V segment lost 0 bases and the J segment 7 bases; nucleotides outside the gene matches: 8. Germline values: CDR1 SGHRS, CDR2 YFSETQ. The CDR3 is made up of 16 amino acids. This CDR3 is CASSLVLIAGENEQFF. In DNA, the CDR3 is TGCGCCAGCAGCTTGGTCCTTATAGCGGGAGAGAATGAGCAGTTCTTC.

This clonotype was detected a few times. V is TRBV5-1 and J is TRBJ2-1; 8 nucleotides match TRBD1. Germline values: CDR1 SGHRS, CDR2 YFSETQ. The CDR3 contains 13 residues. V shed 2 bases and J 8 bases; nucleotides not matched to a gene: 3. This chain's CDR3 is CASSFSGGYEQFF. As DNA, the CDR3 is TGCGCCAGCAGCTTTTCAGGGGGCTATGAGCAGTTCTTC.

The chain couples TRBV6-1 to TRBJ2-3; 7 bases line up with TRBD2. Trimming took 6 bases from V and 8 from J; bases not matched to a gene: 11. Germline V gene sequence: CDR1 MNHNS, CDR2 SASEGT. This CDR3 has 14 residues. DNA for the CDR3: TGTGCCAGCAGCAGAGGACTAGAGGGTGCTACGCAGTATTTT. Translation gives CASSRGLEGATQYF.

V usage is TRBV7-2 and J usage is TRBJ1-6; D gene unclear. The V end was cut by 5 bases, the J end by 10 bases, with 9 bases between. The CDR3 has 12 residues. Germline-derived CDR1 and CDR2 are SGHTA and FQGNSA. The CDR3 nucleotides are TGTGCCAGCAGCCTCCATGGGTCACCCCTCCACTTT. This encodes CASSLHGSPLHF.

This chain links TRBV14 with TRBJ2-7; 7 bases fit TRBD1. The V segment lost 4 bases and the J segment 2 bases; nucleotides outside the gene matches: 8. Germline CDR1 is SGHDN and CDR2 is FVKESK. The CDR3 extends over 15 amino acids. In nucleotides, the CDR3 is TGTGCCAGCAGCCCTCTCGACAGGGCCGCCTACGAGCAGTACTTC. This codes for CASSPLDRAAYEQYF.

The V and J genes are TRBV29-1 and TRBJ2-5, with TRBD1 identical over 7 bases. The germline gives CDR1 SQVTM, CDR2 ANQGSEA. There are 12 residues in the CDR3. V trimming: 4 bases; J trimming: 5 bases; junction bases outside the gene matches: 4. The CDR3 reads CSVGRGSETQYF. CDR3 nucleotide sequence: TGCAGCGTTGGCAGGGGGAGTGAGACCCAGTACTTC.

This clonotype has just a few counts. The rearrangement links TRBV6-1 to TRBJ2-1; 7 nucleotides match TRBD2. The CDR3 loop spans 14 amino acids. The germline gives CDR1 MNHNS, CDR2 SASEGT. V lost 10 bases, J lost 6 bases, and 12 bases stayed unmatched. For the CDR3, the DNA is TGTGCCACACAAGGGGCGGGAGTAACCAATGAGCAGTTCTTC. Amino acid sequence: CATQGAGVTNEQFF.

The CDR3 loop is CASSLGWRGTADLTDTQYF. DNA for the CDR3: TGCGCCAGCAGCTTGGGGTGGCGAGGAACAGCGGACCTCACAGATACGCAGTATTTT. The V gene is TRBV5-1, the J gene TRBJ2-3; D might be TRBD2 (5 bases). V lost 0 bases and J 2 bases, leaving 22 bases between the germline ends. CDR1 is SGHRS, CDR2 YFSETQ, per germline. The CDR3 is made up of 19 amino acids.

This clonotype was counted between two and nine times. The V call is TRBV5-6, the J call TRBJ2-3; 7 nucleotides align to TRBD1. J gave up 2 bases and V 9 bases, and 9 bases lay outside the gene matches. This CDR3 contains 14 residues. CDR1 is SGHDT and CDR2 is YYEEEE in the germline V gene. CDR3 sequence reads: CATTGVSLTDTQYF. The CDR3 DNA sequence: TGTGCCACAACAGGGGTTTCCCTCACAGATACGCAGTATTTT.

This clonotype was detected only a few times. The chain combines TRBV7-9 with TRBJ1-4, with TRBD1 identical over 7 bases. The V segment lost 4 bases and the J segment 5 bases; nucleotides outside the gene matches: 4. Germline V gene sequence: CDR1 SEHNR, CDR2 FQNEAQ (reference sequence). This CDR3 has 14 amino acids. CDR3 residues: CASSSQGGNEKLFF. CDR3 DNA sequence: TGTGCCAGCAGCTCGCAGGGGGGGAATGAAAAACTGTTTTTT.